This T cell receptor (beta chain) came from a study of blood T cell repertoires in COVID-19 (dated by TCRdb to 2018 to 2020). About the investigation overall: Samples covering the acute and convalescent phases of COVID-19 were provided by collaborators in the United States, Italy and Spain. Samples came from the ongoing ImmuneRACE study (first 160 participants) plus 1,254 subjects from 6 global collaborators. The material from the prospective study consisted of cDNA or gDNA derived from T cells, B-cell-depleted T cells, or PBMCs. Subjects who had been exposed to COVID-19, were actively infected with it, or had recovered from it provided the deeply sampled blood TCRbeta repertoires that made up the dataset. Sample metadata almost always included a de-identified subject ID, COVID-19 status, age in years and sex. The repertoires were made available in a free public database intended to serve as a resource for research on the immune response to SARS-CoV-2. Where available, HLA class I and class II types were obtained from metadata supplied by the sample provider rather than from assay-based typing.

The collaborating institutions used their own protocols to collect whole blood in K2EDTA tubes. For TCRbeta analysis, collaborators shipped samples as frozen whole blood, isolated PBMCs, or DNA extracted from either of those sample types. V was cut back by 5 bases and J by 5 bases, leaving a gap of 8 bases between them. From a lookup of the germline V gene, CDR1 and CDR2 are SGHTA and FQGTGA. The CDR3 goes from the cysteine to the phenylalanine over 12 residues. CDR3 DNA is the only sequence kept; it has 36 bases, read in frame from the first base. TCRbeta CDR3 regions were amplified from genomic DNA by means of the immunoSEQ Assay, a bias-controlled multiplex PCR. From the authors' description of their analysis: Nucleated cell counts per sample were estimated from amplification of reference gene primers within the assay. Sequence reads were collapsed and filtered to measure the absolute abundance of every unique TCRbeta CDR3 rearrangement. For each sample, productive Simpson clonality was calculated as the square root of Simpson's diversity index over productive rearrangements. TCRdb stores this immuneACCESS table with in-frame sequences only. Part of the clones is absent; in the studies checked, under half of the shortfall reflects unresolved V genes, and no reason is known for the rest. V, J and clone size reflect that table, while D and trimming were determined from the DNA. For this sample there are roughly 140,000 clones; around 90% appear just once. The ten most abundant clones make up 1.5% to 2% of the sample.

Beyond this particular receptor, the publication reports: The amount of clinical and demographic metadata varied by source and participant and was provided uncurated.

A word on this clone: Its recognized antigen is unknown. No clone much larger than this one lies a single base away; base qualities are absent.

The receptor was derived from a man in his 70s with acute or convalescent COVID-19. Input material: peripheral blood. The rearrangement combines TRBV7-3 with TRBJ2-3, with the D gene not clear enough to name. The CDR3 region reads CASSPGGDTQYF. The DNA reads TGTGCCAGCAGCCCAGGTGGAGATACGCAGTATTTT.